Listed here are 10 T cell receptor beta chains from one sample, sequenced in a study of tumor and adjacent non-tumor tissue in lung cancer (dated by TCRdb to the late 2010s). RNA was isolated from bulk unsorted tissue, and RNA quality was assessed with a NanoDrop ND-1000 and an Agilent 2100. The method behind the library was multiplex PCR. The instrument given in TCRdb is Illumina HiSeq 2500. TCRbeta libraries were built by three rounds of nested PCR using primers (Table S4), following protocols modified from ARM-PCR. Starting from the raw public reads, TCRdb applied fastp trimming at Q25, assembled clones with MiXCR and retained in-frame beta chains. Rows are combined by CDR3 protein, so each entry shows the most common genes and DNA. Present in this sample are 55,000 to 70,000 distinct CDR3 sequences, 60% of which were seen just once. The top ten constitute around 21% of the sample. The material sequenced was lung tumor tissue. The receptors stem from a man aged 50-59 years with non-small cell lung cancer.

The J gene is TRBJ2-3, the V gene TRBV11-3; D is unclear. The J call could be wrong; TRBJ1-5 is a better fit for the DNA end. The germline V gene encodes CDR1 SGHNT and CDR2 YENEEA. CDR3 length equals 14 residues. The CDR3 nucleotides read TGTGCCAGCAGCTTAGATCAGAACACAGATACGCAGCATTTT. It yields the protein CASSLDQNTDTQHF.

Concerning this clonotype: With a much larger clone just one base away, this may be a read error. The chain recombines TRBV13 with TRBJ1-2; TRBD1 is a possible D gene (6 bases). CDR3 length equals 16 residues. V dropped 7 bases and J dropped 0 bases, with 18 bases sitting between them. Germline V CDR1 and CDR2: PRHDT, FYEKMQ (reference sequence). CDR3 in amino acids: CASISPKGGANYGYTF. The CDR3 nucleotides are TGTGCCAGCATCTCCCCCAAGGGGGGGGCTAACTATGGCTACACCTTC.

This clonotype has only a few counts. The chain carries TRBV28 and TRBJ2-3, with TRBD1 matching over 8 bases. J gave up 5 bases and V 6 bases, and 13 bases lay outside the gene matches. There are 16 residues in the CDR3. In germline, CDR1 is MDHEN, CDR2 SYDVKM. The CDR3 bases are TGTGCCAGCAGACCACGGACAGGGACCCTCGGAGATACGCAGTATTTT. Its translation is CASRPRTGTLGDTQYF.

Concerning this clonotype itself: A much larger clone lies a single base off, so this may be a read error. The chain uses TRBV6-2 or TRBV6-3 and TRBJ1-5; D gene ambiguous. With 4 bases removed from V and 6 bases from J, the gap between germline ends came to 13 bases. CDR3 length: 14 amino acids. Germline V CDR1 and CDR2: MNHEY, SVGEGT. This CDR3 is CASSSPIRSQPQHF. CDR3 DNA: TGTGCCAGCAGTTCTCCTATTCGGAGTCAGCCCCAGCATTTT.

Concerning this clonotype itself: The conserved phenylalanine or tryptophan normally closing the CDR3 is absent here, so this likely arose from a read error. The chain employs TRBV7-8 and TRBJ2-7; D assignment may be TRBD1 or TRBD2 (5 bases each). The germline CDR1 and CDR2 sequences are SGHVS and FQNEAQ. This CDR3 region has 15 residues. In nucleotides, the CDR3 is TGTGCCAACAGCTTATCGGACGGGACCTTCTACGAGCAGTACCTC. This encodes CANSLSDGTFYEQYL.

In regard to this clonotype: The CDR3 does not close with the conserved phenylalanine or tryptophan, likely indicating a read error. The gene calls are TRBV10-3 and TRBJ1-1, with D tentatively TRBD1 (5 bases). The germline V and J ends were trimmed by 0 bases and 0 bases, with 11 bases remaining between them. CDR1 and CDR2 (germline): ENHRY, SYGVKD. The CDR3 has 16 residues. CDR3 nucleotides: TGTGCCATCAGTGAGTCAAGTAGGGGCTTGAACACTGAAGCTTTCCTT. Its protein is CAISESSRGLNTEAFL.

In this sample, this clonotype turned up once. CDR3 sequence: CASNHGTDTQYF. The CDR3 nucleotides read TGTGCCAGCAACCACGGCACAGATACGCAGTATTTT. The chain couples TRBV7-8 to TRBJ2-3; D is unresolved. Germline loops: CDR1 SGHVS, CDR2 FQNEAQ. The V gene lost 7 bases and the J gene lost 1 base, with 6 bases spanning the gap. This CDR3 contains 12 residues.

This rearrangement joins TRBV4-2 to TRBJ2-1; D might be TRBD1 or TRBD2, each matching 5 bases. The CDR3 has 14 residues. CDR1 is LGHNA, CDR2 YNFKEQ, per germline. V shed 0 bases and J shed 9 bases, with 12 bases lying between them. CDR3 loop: CASSQEEGSIEQFF. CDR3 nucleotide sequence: TGTGCCAGCAGCCAAGAAGAGGGGAGTATTGAGCAGTTCTTC.

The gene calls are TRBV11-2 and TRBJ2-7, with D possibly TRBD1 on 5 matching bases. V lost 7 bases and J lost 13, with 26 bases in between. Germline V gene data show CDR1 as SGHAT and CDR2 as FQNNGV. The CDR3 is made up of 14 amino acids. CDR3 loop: CASTTQGASYGHYF. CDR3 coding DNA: TGTGCCAGCACAACGCAGGGTGCCAGTTACGGGCACTACTTC.

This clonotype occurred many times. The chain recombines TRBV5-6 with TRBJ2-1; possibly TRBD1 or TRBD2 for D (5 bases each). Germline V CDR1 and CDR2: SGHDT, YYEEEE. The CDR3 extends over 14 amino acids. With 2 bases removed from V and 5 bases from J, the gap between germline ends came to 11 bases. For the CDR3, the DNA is TGTGCCAGCAGCTTTGAGGGGAGAGACAATGAGCAGTTCTTC. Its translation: CASSFEGRDNEQFF.